This note documents a single T cell receptor beta chain sequence. Its antigen remains unidentified. These data come from a study of STAT5B mutations in CD4+ large granular lymphocyte leukemia. Study information: The CDR3 'QG' motif was associated with a particular HLA allele among healthy donors. The study, taken as a whole, reports: Compared with healthy controls (2/35), patient top clones favored TRBV06 (8/27). 25% of private leukemic clonotypes occurred rarely in other patients' non-leukemic repertoires.

The CDR3 runs 14 residues. Germline values: CDR1 MNHNY, CDR2 SVGAGI (reference sequence). V was trimmed by 6 bases and J by 7 bases, leaving 16 bases between them. The survey-level immunoSEQ assay was used. Sequencing was performed with immunoSEQ multiplex PCR; in TCRdb, only in-frame clones are kept and a portion is missing. The sample carries 30,000 or so clones, approximately 80% recorded once. The receptor comes from a human donor in good health. The source material was CD4+ T cells from blood buffy coats. The gene calls are TRBV6-6 and TRBJ1-5; D remains unclear. CDR3 bases: TGTGCCAGCAGCCCGCCGTTGGCACAGCAGCCCCAGCATTTT. Amino acids: CASSPPLAQQPQHF.